Here is one TCR beta chain with its context. Its antigen is still unknown. V lost 10 bases, J lost 5 bases, and 14 bases lay in between. Germline CDR1 SNHLY, CDR2 FYNNEI. The CDR3 covers 12 residues. After isolation, RNA underwent reverse transcription to generate cDNA as the sequencing template. TCRdb's table, derived via immunoSEQ multiplex PCR, lists solely in-frame clones and lacks some. This table holds about 160,000 clones, 55% to 75% found once. This entry comes from a study of CD8+ T cells in alopecia areata. Study summary: Tofacitinib was taken orally by treated patients, and the dose was 5 to 10 mg twice daily. Study results and limitations: Lesional scalp exceeded normal scalp in clonality, especially in alopecia totalis/universalis. For patients receiving tofacitinib, scalp clonality and expanded CD8+ clones among the top 100 significantly decreased. With one nonresponder, baseline CD8+ expansion's link to response remains uncertain.

Treatment here: oral pan-JAK inhibitor, 5-10 mg twice daily. The rearrangement uses TRBV2 and TRBJ2-5; D call uncertain. The receptor was isolated from a human donor with alopecia areata. Sample: CD4+ T cells sorted from blood, taken at week 4, from a patient treated with tofacitinib. CDR3 sequence reads: CATWVSGETQYF. The CDR3 bases are TGTGCCACCTGGGTCTCTGGTGAGACCCAGTACTTC.